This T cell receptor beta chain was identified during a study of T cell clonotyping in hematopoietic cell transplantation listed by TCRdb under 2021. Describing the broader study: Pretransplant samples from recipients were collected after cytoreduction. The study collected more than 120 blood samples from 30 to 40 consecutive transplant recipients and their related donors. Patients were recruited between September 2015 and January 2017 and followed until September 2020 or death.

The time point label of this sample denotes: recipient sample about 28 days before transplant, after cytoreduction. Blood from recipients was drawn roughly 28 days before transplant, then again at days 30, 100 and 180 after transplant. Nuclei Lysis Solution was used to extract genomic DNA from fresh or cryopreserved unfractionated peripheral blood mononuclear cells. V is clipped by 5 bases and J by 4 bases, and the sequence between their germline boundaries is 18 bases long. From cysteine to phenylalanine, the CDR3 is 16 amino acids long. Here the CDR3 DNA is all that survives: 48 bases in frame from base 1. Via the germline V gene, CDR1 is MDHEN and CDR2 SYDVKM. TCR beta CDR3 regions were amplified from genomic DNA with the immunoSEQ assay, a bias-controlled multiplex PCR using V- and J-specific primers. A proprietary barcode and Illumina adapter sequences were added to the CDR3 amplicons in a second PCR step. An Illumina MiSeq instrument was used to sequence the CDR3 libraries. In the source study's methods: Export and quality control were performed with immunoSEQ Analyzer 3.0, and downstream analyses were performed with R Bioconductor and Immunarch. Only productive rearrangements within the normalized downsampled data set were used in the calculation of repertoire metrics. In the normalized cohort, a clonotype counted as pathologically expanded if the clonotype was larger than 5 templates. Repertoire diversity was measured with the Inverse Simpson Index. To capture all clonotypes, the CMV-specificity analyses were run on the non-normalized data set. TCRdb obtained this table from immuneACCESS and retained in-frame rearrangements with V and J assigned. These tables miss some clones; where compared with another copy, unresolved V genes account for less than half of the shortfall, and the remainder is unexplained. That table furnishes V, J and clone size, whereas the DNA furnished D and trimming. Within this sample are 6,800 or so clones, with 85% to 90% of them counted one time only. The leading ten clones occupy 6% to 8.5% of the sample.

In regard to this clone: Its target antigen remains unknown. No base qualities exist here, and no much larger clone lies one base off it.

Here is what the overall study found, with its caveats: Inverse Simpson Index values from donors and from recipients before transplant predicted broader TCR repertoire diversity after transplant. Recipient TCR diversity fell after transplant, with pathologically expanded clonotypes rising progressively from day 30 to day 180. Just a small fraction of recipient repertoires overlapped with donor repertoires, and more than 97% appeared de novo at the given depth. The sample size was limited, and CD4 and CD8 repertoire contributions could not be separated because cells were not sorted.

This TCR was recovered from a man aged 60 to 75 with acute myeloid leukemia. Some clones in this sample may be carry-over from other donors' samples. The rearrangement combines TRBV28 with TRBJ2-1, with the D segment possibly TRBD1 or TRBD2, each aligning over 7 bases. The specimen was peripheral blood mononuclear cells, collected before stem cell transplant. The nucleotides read TGTGCCAGCAGTCCCCAGGGGGAGGGGGGATACAATGAGCAGTTCTTC. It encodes CASSPQGEGGYNEQFF.